This entry features one TCR beta chain sequence. This receptor's antigen is unknown. No much larger clone exists at a distance of one base, and base qualities are not known. Enrolling through a virtual design, the prospective study's participants ranged in age from roughly 18 to 90 years and lived across 24 United States geographic areas. In the prospective study, participants were assigned to cohorts based on the clinical history participants reported in a screening survey and a study questionnaire. For ImmuneRACE Cohort 3, a participant was defined as recovered based on two consecutive negative NP/OP PCR tests, clearance by a healthcare professional, or resolution of symptoms. In the prospective study, whole blood, serum and a nasopharyngeal or oropharyngeal swab were collected from each participant by mobile phlebotomists. Prospective study participants could optionally give additional blood draws and questionnaires over an approximately two-month period. Before DNA extraction, blood samples from the prospective study were shipped at room temperature or frozen.

TCRbeta CDR3 regions were amplified from genomic DNA by means of the immunoSEQ Assay, a bias-controlled multiplex PCR. On the authors' methods: The number of nucleated cells in each sample was estimated by amplification of reference gene primers within the assay. To quantify the absolute abundance of each unique TCRbeta CDR3 rearrangement, sequence reads were collapsed and filtered. Productive Simpson clonality was computed per sample as the square root of Simpson's diversity index over productive rearrangements. Sourced from immuneACCESS, this table was stored by TCRdb with only in-frame sequences that have V and J called. A share of the clones is absent; for the studies checked, an unresolved V gene accounts for under half, and the remainder has no known explanation. V, J and clone size reflect that table, while D and trimming were determined from the DNA. In this sample the table shows 250,000 or so clones, roughly nine tenths of which occur a single time. More than 10% of the sample comes from the top ten.

These data come from a study of blood T cell repertoires in COVID-19 (dated by TCRdb to 2020 to 2021). For context, the study as a whole: The collaborator samples originated in the United States, Italy and Spain and spanned the acute and convalescent phases of COVID-19. The prospective study material was composed of cDNA or gDNA derived from T cells, B-cell-depleted T cells, or PBMCs. Subjects who had been exposed to COVID-19, were actively infected with it, or had recovered from it provided the deeply sampled blood TCRbeta repertoires that made up the dataset. The repertoires were released in a freely available public database meant as a resource for research on the immune response to SARS-CoV-2. The samples were drawn from the first 160 participants of the ongoing ImmuneRACE study and from over a thousand subjects provided by 6 global collaborators. Sample metadata almost always included a de-identified subject ID, COVID-19 status, age in years and sex. HLA class I and class II types, where available, came from metadata supplied by the sample provider rather than from assay-based typing.

The investigation overall reported the following: Clinical and demographic metadata were provided uncurated, with the amount varying by source and participant.

The CDR3 starts with the cysteine, ends with the phenylalanine, and has 12 residues. The only DNA kept is the CDR3, 36 bases in frame from the first base. CDR1 and CDR2, per the germline V gene (reference sequence), are LNHDA and SQIVND. V lost 11 bases and J lost 8 bases; the stretch between them is 18 bases long. This TCR was sampled from a man between 25 and 39 years old who had recovered from COVID-19. The sequenced sample consisted of PBMCs or T cells enriched from blood (not recorded which). Recombination linked TRBV19 to TRBJ1-2, and the D gene may be TRBD1, 6 bases matching. The CDR3 reads CALHRANEGYTF. The DNA sequence is as follows: TGTGCCTTGCACAGGGCGAACGAAGGCTACACCTTC. The full variable domain, completed from the reference TRBV19 and TRBJ1-2 proteins outside the CDR3, reads DGGITQSPKYLFRKEGQNVTLSCEQNLNHDAMYWYRQDPGQGLRLIYYSQIVNDFQKGDIAEGYSVSREKKESFPLTVTSAQKNPTAFYLCALHRANEGYTFGSGTRLTVV.